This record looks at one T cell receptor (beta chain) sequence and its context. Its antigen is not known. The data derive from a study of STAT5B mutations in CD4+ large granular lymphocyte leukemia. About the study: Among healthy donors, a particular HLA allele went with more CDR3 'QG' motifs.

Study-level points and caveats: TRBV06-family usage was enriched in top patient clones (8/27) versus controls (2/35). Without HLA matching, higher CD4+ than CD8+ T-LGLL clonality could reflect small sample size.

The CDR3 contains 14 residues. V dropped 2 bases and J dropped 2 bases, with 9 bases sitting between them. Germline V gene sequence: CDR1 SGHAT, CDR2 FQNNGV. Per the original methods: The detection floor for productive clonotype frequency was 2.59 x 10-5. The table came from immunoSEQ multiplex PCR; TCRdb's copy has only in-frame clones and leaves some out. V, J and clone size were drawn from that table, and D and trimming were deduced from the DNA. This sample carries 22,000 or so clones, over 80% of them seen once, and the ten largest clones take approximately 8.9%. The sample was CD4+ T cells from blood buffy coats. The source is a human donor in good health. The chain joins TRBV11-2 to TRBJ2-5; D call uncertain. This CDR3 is CASSLNRQQETQYF. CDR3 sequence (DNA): TGTGCCAGCAGCTTAAACCGACAACAAGAGACCCAGTACTTC.